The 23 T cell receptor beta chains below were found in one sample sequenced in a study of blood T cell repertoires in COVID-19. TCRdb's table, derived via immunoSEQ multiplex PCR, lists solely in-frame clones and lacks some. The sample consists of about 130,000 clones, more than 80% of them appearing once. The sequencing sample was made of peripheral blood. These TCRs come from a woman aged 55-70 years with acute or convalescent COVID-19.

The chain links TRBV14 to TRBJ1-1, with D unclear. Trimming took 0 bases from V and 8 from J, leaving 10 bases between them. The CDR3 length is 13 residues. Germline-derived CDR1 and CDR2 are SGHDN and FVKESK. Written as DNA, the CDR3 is TGTGCCAGCAGCCAAGATCGAGGCACGGAAGCTTTCTTT. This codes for CASSQDRGTEAFF.

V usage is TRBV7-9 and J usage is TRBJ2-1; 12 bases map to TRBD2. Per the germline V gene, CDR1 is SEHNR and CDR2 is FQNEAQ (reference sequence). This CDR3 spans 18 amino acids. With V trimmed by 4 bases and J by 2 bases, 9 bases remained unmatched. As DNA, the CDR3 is TGTGCCAGCAGCTCCCCGACTAGCGGGGGTCCTGCCTACAATGAGCAGTTCTTC. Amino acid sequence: CASSSPTSGGPAYNEQFF.

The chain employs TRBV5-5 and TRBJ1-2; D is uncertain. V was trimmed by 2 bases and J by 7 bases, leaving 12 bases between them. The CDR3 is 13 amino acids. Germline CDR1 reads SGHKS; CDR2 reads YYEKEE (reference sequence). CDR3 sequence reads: CASSLNTGFGYTF. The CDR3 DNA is TGTGCCAGCAGCTTAAATACGGGATTTGGCTACACCTTC.

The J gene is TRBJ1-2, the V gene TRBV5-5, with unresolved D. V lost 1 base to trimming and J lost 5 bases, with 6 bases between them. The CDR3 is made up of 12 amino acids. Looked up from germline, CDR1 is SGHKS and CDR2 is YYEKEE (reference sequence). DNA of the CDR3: TGTGCCAGCAGCTTGCAACTGTATGGCTACACCTTC. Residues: CASSLQLYGYTF.

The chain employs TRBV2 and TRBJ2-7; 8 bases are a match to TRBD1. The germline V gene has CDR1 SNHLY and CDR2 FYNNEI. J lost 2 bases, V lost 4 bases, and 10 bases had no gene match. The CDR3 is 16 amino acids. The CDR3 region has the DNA TGTGCCAGCAGTGCACCCCCGGGACAGGTCACCTACGAGCAGTACTTC. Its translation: CASSAPPGQVTYEQYF. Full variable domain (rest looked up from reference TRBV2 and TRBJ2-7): EPEVTQTPSHQVTQMGQEVILRCVPISNHLYFYWYRQILGQKVEFLVSFYNNEISEKSEIFDDQFSVERPDGSNFTLKIRSTKLEDSAMYFCASSAPPGQVTYEQYFGPGTRLTVT.

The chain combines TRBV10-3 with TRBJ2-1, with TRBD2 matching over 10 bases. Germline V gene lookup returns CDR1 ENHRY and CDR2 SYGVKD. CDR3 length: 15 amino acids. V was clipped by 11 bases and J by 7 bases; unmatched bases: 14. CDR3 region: CAAMASGSERNEQFF. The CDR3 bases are TGTGCCGCGATGGCTAGCGGGAGTGAAAGGAATGAGCAGTTCTTC.

The CDR3 DNA reads TGTGCCAGCCGGGGTTCAACGAACTATGGCTACACCTTC. Encoded protein: CASRGSTNYGYTF. The chain carries TRBV6-5 and TRBJ1-2, with D unclear. This CDR3 is 13 amino acids long. V lost 8 bases, J lost 2 bases, and 12 bases lay in between. Germline assignment: CDR1 MNHEY and CDR2 SVGAGI.

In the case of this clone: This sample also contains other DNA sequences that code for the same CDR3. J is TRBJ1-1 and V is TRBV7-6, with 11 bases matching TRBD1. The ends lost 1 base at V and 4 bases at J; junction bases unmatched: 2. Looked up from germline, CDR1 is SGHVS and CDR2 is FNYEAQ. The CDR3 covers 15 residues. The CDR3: CASSLGGTGGTEAFF. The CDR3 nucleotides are TGTGCCAGCAGCTTAGGCGGGACAGGGGGCACTGAAGCTTTCTTT.

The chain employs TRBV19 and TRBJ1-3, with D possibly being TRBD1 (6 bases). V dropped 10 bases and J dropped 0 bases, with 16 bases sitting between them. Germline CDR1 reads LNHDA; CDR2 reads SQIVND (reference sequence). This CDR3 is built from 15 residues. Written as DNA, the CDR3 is TGTGCCACCTCCAGGGGCCCTAGCTCTGGAAACACCATATATTTT. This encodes CATSRGPSSGNTIYF.

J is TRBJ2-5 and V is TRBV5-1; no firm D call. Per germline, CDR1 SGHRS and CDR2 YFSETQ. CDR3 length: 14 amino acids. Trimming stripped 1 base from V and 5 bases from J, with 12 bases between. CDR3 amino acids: CASSLIERLETQYF. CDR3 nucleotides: TGCGCCAGCAGCTTGATAGAGCGACTTGAGACCCAGTACTTC.

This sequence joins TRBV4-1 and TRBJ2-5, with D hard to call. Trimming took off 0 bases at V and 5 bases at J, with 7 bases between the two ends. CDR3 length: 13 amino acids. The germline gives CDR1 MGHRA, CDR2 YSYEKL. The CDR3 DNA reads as TGCGCCAGCAGCCAAGATTCTGTGGAGACCCAGTACTTC. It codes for CASSQDSVETQYF.

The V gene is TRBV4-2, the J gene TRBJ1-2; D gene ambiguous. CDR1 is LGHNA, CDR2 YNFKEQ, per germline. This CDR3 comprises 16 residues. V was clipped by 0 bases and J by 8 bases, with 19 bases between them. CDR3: CASSQDLRASFGGYTF. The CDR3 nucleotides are TGTGCCAGCAGCCAAGATCTGCGGGCCTCCTTCGGGGGCTACACCTTC.

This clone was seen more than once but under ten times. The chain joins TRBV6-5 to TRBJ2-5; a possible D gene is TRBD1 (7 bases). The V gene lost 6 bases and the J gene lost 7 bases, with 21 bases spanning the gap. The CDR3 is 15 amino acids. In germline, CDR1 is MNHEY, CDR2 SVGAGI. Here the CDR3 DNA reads TGTGCCAGCAGCAGAGGAGGGGGCGCAAAAGGGACCCAGTACTTC. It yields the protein CASSRGGGAKGTQYF.

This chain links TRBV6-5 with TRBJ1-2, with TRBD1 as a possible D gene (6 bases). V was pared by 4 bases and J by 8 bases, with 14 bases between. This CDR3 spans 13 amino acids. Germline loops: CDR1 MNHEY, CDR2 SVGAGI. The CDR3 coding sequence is TGTGCCAGCAGTTGGTCAACAGGGTACGGCTACACCTTC. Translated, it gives CASSWSTGYGYTF.

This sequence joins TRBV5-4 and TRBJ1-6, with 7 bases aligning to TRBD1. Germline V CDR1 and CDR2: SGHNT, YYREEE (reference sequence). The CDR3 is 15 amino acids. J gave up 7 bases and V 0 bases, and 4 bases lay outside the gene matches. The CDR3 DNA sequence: TGTGCCAGCAGCTTGGGACAGGGAGGAAATTCACCCCTCCACTTT. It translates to CASSLGQGGNSPLHF.

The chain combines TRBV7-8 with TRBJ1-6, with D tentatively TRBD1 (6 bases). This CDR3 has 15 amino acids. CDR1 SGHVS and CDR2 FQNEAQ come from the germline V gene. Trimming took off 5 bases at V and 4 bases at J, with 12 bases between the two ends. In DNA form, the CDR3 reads TGTGCCAGCAGCGCGGACAGAATGTATAATTCACCCCTCCACTTT. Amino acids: CASSADRMYNSPLHF.

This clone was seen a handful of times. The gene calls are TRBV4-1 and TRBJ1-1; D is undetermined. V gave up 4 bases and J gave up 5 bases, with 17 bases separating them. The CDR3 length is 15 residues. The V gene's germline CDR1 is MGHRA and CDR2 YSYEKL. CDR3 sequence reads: CASSLRPLEVTEAFF. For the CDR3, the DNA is TGCGCCAGCAGCCTCCGGCCCCTCGAGGTTACTGAAGCTTTCTTT.

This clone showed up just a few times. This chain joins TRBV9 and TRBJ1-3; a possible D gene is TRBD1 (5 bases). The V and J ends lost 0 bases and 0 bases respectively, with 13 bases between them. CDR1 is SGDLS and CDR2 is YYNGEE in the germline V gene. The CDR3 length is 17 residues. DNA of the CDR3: TGTGCCAGCAGCGTAGATGAAGGGGCTAGCTCTGGAAACACCATATATTTT. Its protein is CASSVDEGASSGNTIYF.

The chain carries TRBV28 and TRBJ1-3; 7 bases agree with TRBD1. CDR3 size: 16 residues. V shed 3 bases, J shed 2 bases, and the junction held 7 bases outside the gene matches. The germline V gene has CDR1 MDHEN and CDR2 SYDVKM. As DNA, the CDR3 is TGTGCCAGCAGTTTCCCAGGGGGTAGCGCTGGAAACACCATATATTTT. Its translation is CASSFPGGSAGNTIYF.

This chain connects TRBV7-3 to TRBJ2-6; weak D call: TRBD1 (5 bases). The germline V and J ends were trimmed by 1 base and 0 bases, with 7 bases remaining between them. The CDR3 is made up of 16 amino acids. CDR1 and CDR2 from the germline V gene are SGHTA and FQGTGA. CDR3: CASSLMQGSGANVLTF. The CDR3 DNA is TGTGCCAGCAGCTTAATGCAGGGCTCTGGGGCCAACGTCCTGACTTTC.

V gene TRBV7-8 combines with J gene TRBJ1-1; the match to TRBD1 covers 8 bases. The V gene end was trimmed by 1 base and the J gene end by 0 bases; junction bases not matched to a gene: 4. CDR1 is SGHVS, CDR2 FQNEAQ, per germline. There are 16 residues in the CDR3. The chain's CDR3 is CASSLGPGGMNTEAFF. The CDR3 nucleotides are TGTGCCAGCAGCTTAGGCCCAGGGGGCATGAACACTGAAGCTTTCTTT.

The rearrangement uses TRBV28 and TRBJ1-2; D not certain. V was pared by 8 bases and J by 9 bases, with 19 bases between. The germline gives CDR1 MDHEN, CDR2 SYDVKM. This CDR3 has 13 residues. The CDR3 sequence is CASSTDGVRSYTF. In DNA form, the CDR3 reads TGTGCCAGCTCTACAGATGGCGTTCGTAGCTACACCTTC.

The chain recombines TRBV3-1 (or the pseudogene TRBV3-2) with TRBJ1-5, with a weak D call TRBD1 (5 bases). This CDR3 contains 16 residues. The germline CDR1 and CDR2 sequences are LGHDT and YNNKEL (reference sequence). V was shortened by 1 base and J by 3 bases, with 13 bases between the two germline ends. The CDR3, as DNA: TGTGCCAGCAGCCAAGGAGTACAGGCCCACAATCAGCCCCAGCATTTT. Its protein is CASSQGVQAHNQPQHF.